These 11 T cell receptor beta chains originate from one sample sequenced in a study of OX40 agonist ivuxolimab in advanced cancers. Sequencing used immunoSEQ multiplex PCR; TCRdb keeps in-frame clones, though not all of them. The table records roughly 60,000 clones, about nine tenths of them present only once. Sequenced here: CD4+ or CD8+ T cells sorted from blood, sampled in a trial of the OX40 agonist ivuxolimab. The source of these receptors is an adult with an advanced solid tumor such as melanoma, head and neck, liver or kidney cancer.

This chain links TRBV2 with TRBJ1-2; TRBD1 matches 7 bases. This CDR3 region has 13 residues. The germline CDR1 and CDR2 sequences are SNHLY and FYNNEI. V lost 6 bases and J lost 4; bases outside the gene matches: 5. This CDR3 is CASSAQGSYGYTF. The CDR3 DNA reads as TGTGCCAGCAGCGCACAGGGGTCCTATGGCTACACCTTC.

The V gene is TRBV4-2, the J gene TRBJ1-1, with D maybe TRBD1 (5 bases). Germline V gives CDR1 LGHNA, CDR2 YNFKEQ. V shed 5 bases and J shed 4 bases, with 11 bases lying between them. This CDR3 region has 13 residues. The CDR3 DNA reads TGTGCCAGCAGCTTGATCGGGGCCACTGAAGCTTTCTTT. Its protein is CASSLIGATEAFF.

V and J are TRBV7-2 and TRBJ2-7, with D perhaps TRBD2 (6 bases). Per germline, CDR1 SGHTA and CDR2 FQGNSA. The CDR3 totals 16 residues. V lost 1 base, J lost 4 bases, and 17 bases lay in between. CDR3 DNA: TGTGCCAGCAGCTTAGGATATGGGCGGGGAGGTTACGAGCAGTACTTC. Amino acid sequence: CASSLGYGRGGYEQYF. Full variable domain (outside the CDR3, taken from reference TRBV7-2 and TRBJ2-7): GAGVSQSPSNKVTEKGKDVELRCDPISGHTALYWYRQSLGQGLEFLIYFQGNSAPDKSGLPSDRFSAERTGGSVSTLTIQRTQQEDSAVYLCASSLGYGRGGYEQYFGPGTRLTVT.

This clone has just one count. This chain links TRBV4-3 with TRBJ2-1, with 10 bases identical to TRBD2. Germline V gene sequence: CDR1 LGHNA, CDR2 YSLEER. Trimming removed 1 base from V and 4 bases from J; junction bases left unmatched: 4. The CDR3 contains 16 residues. The CDR3, as DNA: TGCGCCAGCAGCCAAGTCCGAGCGGGAGGGTACAATGAGCAGTTCTTC. Encoded protein: CASSQVRAGGYNEQFF.

The rearrangement joins TRBV6-6 to TRBJ1-5; maybe TRBD1 (6 bases). The CDR3 is made up of 12 amino acids. Germline lookup yields CDR1 MNHNY and CDR2 SVGAGI (reference sequence). The V gene lost 6 bases and the J gene lost 7 bases, with 10 bases spanning the gap. CDR3 coding DNA: TGTGCCAGCAGCCGGGGGGGCCAGCCCCAGCATTTT. Translating it yields CASSRGGQPQHF.

The chain combines TRBV28 with TRBJ2-2, with TRBD2 identical over 14 bases. Germline V gene lookup returns CDR1 MDHEN and CDR2 SYDVKM. This CDR3 comprises 15 residues. Unmatched junction bases numbered 6, after V lost 5 bases and J lost 10 bases. The CDR3 here is CASSPLGLAGVELFF. Here the CDR3 DNA reads TGTGCCAGCAGTCCCCTGGGACTAGCGGGGGTGGAGCTGTTTTTT. Drawing the rest from reference TRBV28 and TRBJ2-2, the complete variable domain is DVKVTQSSRYLVKRTGEKVFLECVQDMDHENMFWYRQDPGLGLRLIYFSYDVKMKEKGDIPEGYSVSREKKERFSLILESASTNQTSMYLCASSPLGLAGVELFFGEGSRLTVL.

This chain joins TRBV9 and TRBJ1-3, with TRBD1 matching over 7 bases. After removal of 3 bases from V and 0 bases from J, the junction contained 3 bases not matched to a gene. There are 15 residues in the CDR3. CDR1 SGDLS and CDR2 YYNGEE come from the germline V gene. The CDR3: CASSGDSYSGNTIYF. The CDR3 nucleotides read TGTGCCAGCAGCGGGGACAGCTACTCTGGAAACACCATATATTTT.

This sequence joins TRBV30 and TRBJ1-3; possibly TRBD1 for D (6 bases). CDR3 length: 15 residues. Trimming cost V 0 bases and J 4 bases, with 13 bases left between them. Germline V gives CDR1 GTSNPN, CDR2 SVGIG (reference sequence). The CDR3 nucleotides read TGTGCCTGGAGTGTCTACAGGGTAGCCGGAAACACCATATATTTT. As protein: CAWSVYRVAGNTIYF. Looking up the rest from reference TRBV30 and TRBJ1-3 gives the full variable domain: SQTIHQWPATLVQPVGSPLSLECTVEGTSNPNLYWYRQAAGRGLQLLFYSVGIGQISSEVPQNLSASRPQDRQFILSSKKLLLSDSGFYLCAWSVYRVAGNTIYFGEGSWLTVV.

The chain combines TRBV11-3 with TRBJ2-3; TRBD2 matches 11 bases. Germline values: CDR1 SGHNT, CDR2 YENEEA. V trimming: 3 bases; J trimming: 6 bases; junction bases outside the gene matches: 2. The CDR3 has 14 amino acids. CDR3 DNA: TGTGCCAGCAGCTTGACTAGCGGGACGGATACGCAGTATTTT. Translated, it gives CASSLTSGTDTQYF.

The CDR3 loop is CASSQLRIGANVLTF. The DNA for the CDR3 is TGTGCCAGCAGCCAGCTCCGTATAGGGGCCAACGTCCTGACTTTC. The chain has TRBV11-2 and TRBJ2-6; no definite D call. Germline CDR1 and CDR2: SGHAT and FQNNGV. The CDR3 runs to 15 residues. V was trimmed by 5 bases and J by 4 bases, leaving 12 bases between them.

V and J are TRBV5-4 and TRBJ2-1; 9 nucleotides match TRBD2. Germline CDR1 is SGHNT and CDR2 is YYREEE (reference sequence). Trimming cost V 4 bases and J 1 base; bases outside gene matches: 3. This CDR3 spans 15 amino acids. This CDR3 is CASSSLAGSYNEQFF. CDR3 DNA: TGTGCCAGCAGCAGCCTAGCGGGGTCCTACAATGAGCAGTTCTTC. The full variable domain, completed using reference TRBV5-4 and TRBJ2-1, is ETGVTQSPTHLIKTRGQQVTLRCSSQSGHNTVSWYQQALGQGPQFIFQYYREEENGRGNFPPRFSGLQFPNYSSELNVNALELDDSALYLCASSSLAGSYNEQFFGPGTRLTVL.